Sequencing of this T cell receptor (beta chain) was carried out in a study of OX40 agonist ivuxolimab in advanced cancers. In the study overall: The treatment was a fully human IgG2 OX40 agonist, ivuxolimab.

Germline loops: CDR1 SEHNR, CDR2 FQNEAQ (reference sequence). The length of the CDR3 is 11 residues. V shed 4 bases and J shed 12 bases, with 13 bases lying between them. Sequencing used immunoSEQ multiplex PCR; TCRdb keeps in-frame clones, though not all of them. The sample has 75,000 to 95,000 clones; around 92% are singletons. The input for sequencing was CD4+ or CD8+ T cells sorted from blood, taken in a trial of the OX40 agonist ivuxolimab. This TCR was sampled from an adult with an advanced solid tumor such as melanoma, head and neck, liver or kidney cancer. The chain has TRBV7-9 and TRBJ2-7; D is possibly TRBD1 or TRBD2 (5 bases each). CDR3 in amino acids: CASSYGGQPYF. In DNA form, the CDR3 reads TGTGCCAGCAGCTATGGAGGACAACCGTACTTC.